Sequencing of this TCR beta chain was carried out in a study of long-term antiretroviral therapy in people with HIV. At least one PBMC sample before ART and at least two after were required. Survey-level immunoSEQ v3.0 assays were run. Some clones are missing from TCRdb's copy, which holds only in-frame ones; the method was immunoSEQ multiplex PCR. The sample comprises approximately 29,000 clones, around four fifths of which are singletons, and approximately 9.4% rests with the top ten. Here the sequenced sample was unsorted PBMCs, taken 1.5 years before starting antiretroviral therapy. The origin of this receptor is a man younger than 30 with HIV.

The CDR3 DNA is TGTGCCAGCAGTTACTCGATGGGGGCTGGGGCCAACGTCCTGACTTTC. Translated, it gives CASSYSMGAGANVLTF. The rearrangement links TRBV6-5 to TRBJ2-6; D possibly matches TRBD1 or TRBD2 (5 bases each). Germline values: CDR1 MNHEY, CDR2 SVGAGI. The CDR3 length is 16 residues. Trimming took 0 bases from V and 2 from J, leaving 8 bases between them.